This T cell receptor (beta chain) came from a study of OX40 agonist ivuxolimab in advanced cancers. Across the study: Among those enrolled, mean age was 60 years (range about 23 to 85) and 82.7% were male. Study findings and constraints: On average, CD8+ T cells showed a greater number of expanded clones than CD4+.

There are 14 residues in the CDR3. Germline V gene lookup returns CDR1 MNHNY and CDR2 SVGAGI (reference sequence). Some clones are missing from TCRdb's copy, which holds only in-frame ones; the method was immunoSEQ multiplex PCR. Of approximately 11,000 clones in the sample, roughly 86% were seen once. People who had autoimmune disease history or systemic immunosuppression were excluded. Samples of blood were obtained at baseline, on cycle 4 day 1, and on cycle 7 day 1. Comment on this clone: Its antigen is undetermined. Germline is not matched at one junction end, which may reflect a read error.

The receptor's source is an adult with an advanced solid tumor such as melanoma, head and neck, liver or kidney cancer. This rearrangement joins TRBV6-6 to TRBJ2-7, with D unclear. This specimen was CD4+ or CD8+ T cells sorted from blood, taken in a trial of the OX40 agonist ivuxolimab. The CDR3 protein is CASGYSDPLYEQYF. CDR3 in DNA: TGTGCCAGCGGTTACAGCGACCCTTTGTACGAGCAGTACTTC.